Listed below are T cell receptor beta chains from one sample, sequenced in a study of control samples from healthy donors and cancer patients. Produced via immunoSEQ multiplex PCR; TCRdb's table is partial and in-frame only. The table includes tens of thousands of clones, about nine tenths detected once. The sequencing input was blood. The receptors were sampled from a man in his fifties or sixties in good health. Both conserved end residues are part of each CDR3. The order of the fields is CDR3 protein, CDR3 DNA, J gene, D gene, V gene, clone size. D genes are given only for firm matches. Only part of the rows carry a size: once, few, many, or a class if the clone is expanded.

CDR3aa: CSVTGTGVGGYTF; CDR3nt: TGCAGCGTGACCGGGACAGGGGTTGGTGGCTACACCTTC; j_gene: TRBJ1-2; d_gene: TRBD1; v_gene: TRBV29-1; abundance: .
CDR3aa: CASSLGVNTGELFF; CDR3nt: TGCGCCAGCAGCTTGGGGGTTAACACCGGGGAGCTGTTTTTT; j_gene: TRBJ2-2; d_gene: .; v_gene: TRBV5-1; abundance: .
CDR3aa: CASSSPGQGARIEKLFF; CDR3nt: TGTGCCAGCAGCTCACCGGGACAGGGGGCGCGGATTGAAAAACTGTTTTTT; j_gene: TRBJ1-4; d_gene: TRBD1; v_gene: TRBV13; abundance: .
CDR3aa: CASSPGQIYTEAFF; CDR3nt: TGTGCCAGCAGCCCCGGACAGATCTACACTGAAGCTTTCTTT; j_gene: TRBJ1-1; d_gene: .; v_gene: TRBV5-6; abundance: .
CDR3aa: CASSVDPSSTGLEQYF; CDR3nt: TGTGCCAGCAGCGTAGACCCCTCTTCTACCGGCTTGGAGCAGTACTTC; j_gene: TRBJ2-7; d_gene: .; v_gene: TRBV9; abundance: once
CDR3aa: CASSPNSYGYTF; CDR3nt: TGTGCCAGCAGCCCCAACAGCTATGGCTACACCTTC; j_gene: TRBJ1-2; d_gene: .; v_gene: TRBV6-2/TRBV6-3; abundance: .
CDR3aa: CASRSQDQPQHF; CDR3nt: TGTGCCAGCAGGTCCCAAGATCAGCCCCAGCATTTT; j_gene: TRBJ1-5; d_gene: .; v_gene: TRBV6-4; abundance: .
CDR3aa: CASSLRQLNGYTF; CDR3nt: TGTGCCAGCAGCCTACGACAGCTAAATGGCTACACCTTC; j_gene: TRBJ1-2; d_gene: .; v_gene: TRBV11-2; abundance: .
CDR3aa: CASSDYSGGLANYGYTF; CDR3nt: TGCGCCAGCAGTGACTACTCTGGGGGTCTTGCTAACTATGGCTACACCTTC; j_gene: TRBJ1-2; d_gene: .; v_gene: TRBV10-2; abundance: .
CDR3aa: CASSSRPGQNNSPLHF; CDR3nt: TGTGCCAGCAGTTCCCGGCCGGGACAGAATAATTCACCCCTCCACTTT; j_gene: TRBJ1-6; d_gene: TRBD1; v_gene: TRBV6-6; abundance: .
CDR3aa: CASSLGRVGNEKLFF; CDR3nt: TGTGCCAGCAGCTTAGGAAGGGTAGGAAATGAAAAACTGTTTTTT; j_gene: TRBJ1-4; d_gene: .; v_gene: TRBV7-2; abundance: .
CDR3aa: CASSPEGAYGYTF; CDR3nt: TGTGCCAGCAGCCCCGAAGGGGCCTATGGCTACACCTTC; j_gene: TRBJ1-2; d_gene: .; v_gene: TRBV7-9; abundance: .
CDR3aa: CASSQSGKNTQYF; CDR3nt: TGTGCCAGCAGCCAAAGTGGGAAAAATACGCAGTATTTT; j_gene: TRBJ2-3; d_gene: .; v_gene: TRBV3-1/TRBV3-2; abundance: .
CDR3aa: CATSDPDSITDTQYF; CDR3nt: TGTGCCACCAGTGACCCAGACAGCATCACAGATACGCAGTATTTT; j_gene: TRBJ2-3; d_gene: .; v_gene: TRBV24-1; abundance: .
CDR3aa: CASSQEGQGSQPQHF; CDR3nt: TGTGCCAGCAGCCAAGAGGGGCAGGGCAGTCAGCCCCAGCATTTT; j_gene: TRBJ1-5; d_gene: .; v_gene: TRBV4-2; abundance: once
CDR3aa: CASSLATGYSYEQYF; CDR3nt: TGCGCCAGCAGCTTGGCCACAGGGTATTCCTACGAGCAGTACTTC; j_gene: TRBJ2-7; d_gene: .; v_gene: TRBV5-1; abundance: .
CDR3aa: CASSQDSQGIGYTF; CDR3nt: TGTGCCAGCAGCCAAGATTCCCAGGGCATTGGCTACACCTTC; j_gene: TRBJ1-2; d_gene: .; v_gene: TRBV4-2; abundance: .
CDR3aa: CASSLTSTGNEQFF; CDR3nt: TGCGCCAGCAGCTTGACCTCAACCGGGAATGAGCAGTTCTTC; j_gene: TRBJ2-1; d_gene: .; v_gene: TRBV5-1; abundance: few
CDR3aa: CASSGLGPEQFF; CDR3nt: TGTGCCAGCAGTGGACTGGGGCCTGAGCAGTTCTTC; j_gene: TRBJ2-1; d_gene: .; v_gene: TRBV12-3/TRBV12-4; abundance: .
CDR3aa: CASSQIFSGGYEQYF; CDR3nt: TGTGCCAGCAGCCAAATTTTTAGCGGGGGGTACGAGCAGTACTTC; j_gene: TRBJ2-7; d_gene: TRBD2; v_gene: TRBV3-1/TRBV3-2; abundance: once
CDR3aa: CASSGGAGELFF; CDR3nt: TGTGCCAGCAGCGGGGGAGCCGGGGAGCTGTTTTTT; j_gene: TRBJ2-2; d_gene: .; v_gene: TRBV7-9; abundance: .
CDR3aa: CASSVGGLPPREAFF; CDR3nt: TGTGCCAGCAGCGTGGGGGGCCTGCCTCCTCGCGAGGCTTTCTTT; j_gene: TRBJ1-1; d_gene: .; v_gene: TRBV9; abundance: .
CDR3aa: CASSFQGDQETQYF; CDR3nt: TGCGCCAGCAGCTTCCAGGGAGACCAAGAGACCCAGTACTTC; j_gene: TRBJ2-5; d_gene: .; v_gene: TRBV5-1; abundance: .
CDR3aa: CASSEEGVIYGYTF; CDR3nt: TGTGCCAGCAGTGAGGAAGGGGTGATCTATGGCTACACCTTC; j_gene: TRBJ1-2; d_gene: .; v_gene: TRBV25-1; abundance: .
CDR3aa: CASSFRGEQFF; CDR3nt: TGTGCCAGCAGCTTTCGGGGTGAGCAGTTCTTC; j_gene: TRBJ2-1; d_gene: .; v_gene: TRBV7-9; abundance: .
CDR3aa: CASSQGRTPSRYF; CDR3nt: TGTGCCAGCAGCCAAGGACGGACCCCGTCACGGTATTTT; j_gene: TRBJ2-3; d_gene: .; v_gene: TRBV3-1/TRBV3-2; abundance: .
CDR3aa: CASSSRDRVIVGETQYF; CDR3nt: TGTGCCAGCAGCTCCCGGGACAGGGTGATAGTTGGCGAGACCCAGTACTTC; j_gene: TRBJ2-5; d_gene: TRBD1; v_gene: TRBV7-8; abundance: once
CDR3aa: CASSPPGQGHYGYTF; CDR3nt: TGTGCCAGCAGCCCACCGGGACAGGGACACTATGGCTACACCTTC; j_gene: TRBJ1-2; d_gene: TRBD1; v_gene: TRBV7-9; abundance: .
CDR3aa: CAISEWGVYGYTF; CDR3nt: TGTGCCATCAGTGAGTGGGGGGTTTATGGCTACACCTTC; j_gene: TRBJ1-2; d_gene: .; v_gene: TRBV10-3; abundance: .
CDR3aa: CAWSRQGMNNEQFF; CDR3nt: TGTGCCTGGTCTCGACAGGGGATGAACAATGAGCAGTTCTTC; j_gene: TRBJ2-1; d_gene: TRBD1; v_gene: TRBV30; abundance: .
CDR3aa: CASSFRSNTEAFF; CDR3nt: TGTGCCAGCAGTTTCAGGTCGAACACTGAAGCTTTCTTT; j_gene: TRBJ1-1; d_gene: .; v_gene: TRBV12-3/TRBV12-4; abundance: .
CDR3aa: CSVFANTEAFF; CDR3nt: TGCAGCGTTTTCGCGAACACTGAAGCTTTCTTT; j_gene: TRBJ1-1; d_gene: .; v_gene: TRBV29-1; abundance: .
CDR3aa: CATSDPGLTQHF; CDR3nt: TGTGCCACCAGTGATCCTGGACTCACCCAGCATTTT; j_gene: TRBJ1-5; d_gene: .; v_gene: TRBV24-1; abundance: .
CDR3aa: CASSARTDNSPLHF; CDR3nt: TGTGCCAGCAGCGCTAGGACAGATAATTCACCCCTCCACTTT; j_gene: TRBJ1-6; d_gene: .; v_gene: TRBV3-1/TRBV3-2; abundance: .
CDR3aa: CASRRDSYNSPLHF; CDR3nt: TGTGCCAGCAGGAGGGACAGTTATAATTCACCCCTCCACTTT; j_gene: TRBJ1-6; d_gene: TRBD1; v_gene: TRBV27; abundance: .
CDR3aa: CATGTALTGELFF; CDR3nt: TGTGCCACAGGGACAGCTTTGACGGGGGAGCTGTTTTTT; j_gene: TRBJ2-2; d_gene: TRBD1; v_gene: TRBV12-3/TRBV12-4; abundance: .
CDR3aa: CASSYPGLAGDTQYF; CDR3nt: TGTGCCAGCAGTTACCCGGGACTAGCGGGAGATACGCAGTATTTT; j_gene: TRBJ2-3; d_gene: TRBD2; v_gene: TRBV6-2/TRBV6-3; abundance: .
CDR3aa: CASSLVRDGYTF; CDR3nt: TGTGCCAGCAGCTTAGTTAGGGATGGCTACACCTTC; j_gene: TRBJ1-2; d_gene: .; v_gene: TRBV7-2; abundance: .
CDR3aa: CASSQGWGSSGGYTF; CDR3nt: TGTGCCAGCAGTCAGGGTTGGGGAAGTTCAGGCGGCTACACCTTC; j_gene: TRBJ1-2; d_gene: .; v_gene: TRBV6-5; abundance: .
CDR3aa: CASSSGGGNTGELFF; CDR3nt: TGTGCCAGCAGTTCGGGCGGGGGGAACACCGGGGAGCTGTTTTTT; j_gene: TRBJ2-2; d_gene: TRBD2; v_gene: TRBV6-5; abundance: .
CDR3aa: CASSQDRANTEAFF; CDR3nt: TGTGCCAGCAGCCAAGACAGGGCGAACACTGAAGCTTTCTTT; j_gene: TRBJ1-1; d_gene: .; v_gene: TRBV3-1/TRBV3-2; abundance: .
CDR3aa: CASSLAGGSNQPQHF; CDR3nt: TGTGCCAGCAGCTTGGCCGGGGGGAGCAATCAGCCCCAGCATTTT; j_gene: TRBJ1-5; d_gene: .; v_gene: TRBV7-2; abundance: once
CDR3aa: CASREEAANTGELFF; CDR3nt: TGCGCCAGCAGGGAGGAAGCTGCGAACACCGGGGAGCTGTTTTTT; j_gene: TRBJ2-2; d_gene: .; v_gene: TRBV5-1; abundance: .
CDR3aa: CASSQGPQGGPEKLFF; CDR3nt: TGTGCCAGCAGCCAAGGCCCTCAGGGAGGGCCTGAAAAACTGTTTTTT; j_gene: TRBJ1-4; d_gene: .; v_gene: TRBV3-1/TRBV3-2; abundance: .
CDR3aa: CASSSTTDTQYF; CDR3nt: TGTGCCAGCAGTTCCACCACAGATACGCAGTATTTT; j_gene: TRBJ2-3; d_gene: .; v_gene: TRBV12-3/TRBV12-4; abundance: .
CDR3aa: CASGDLTGTGNQPQHF; CDR3nt: TGTGCCAGCGGCGACTTAACCGGGACAGGTAATCAGCCCCAGCATTTT; j_gene: TRBJ1-5; d_gene: TRBD1; v_gene: TRBV2; abundance: .
CDR3aa: CASSGRMNTEAFF; CDR3nt: TGTGCCAGCAGTGGACGGATGAACACTGAAGCTTTCTTT; j_gene: TRBJ1-1; d_gene: .; v_gene: TRBV6-2/TRBV6-3; abundance: .
CDR3aa: CASKRGGFFDQPQHF; CDR3nt: TGTGCCAGTAAAAGGGGGGGCTTTTTCGATCAGCCCCAGCATTTT; j_gene: TRBJ1-5; d_gene: .; v_gene: TRBV19; abundance: .
CDR3aa: CASSEGTVYGYTF; CDR3nt: TGCGCCAGCAGTGAGGGGACAGTCTATGGCTACACCTTC; j_gene: TRBJ1-2; d_gene: TRBD1; v_gene: TRBV10-2; abundance: .
CDR3aa: CASSPLDEQFF; CDR3nt: TGTGCCAGCAGCCCTCTCGATGAGCAGTTCTTC; j_gene: TRBJ2-1; d_gene: .; v_gene: TRBV11-2; abundance: .
CDR3aa: CASSKRGTGGGYEQYF; CDR3nt: TGTGCCAGCAGTAAACGAGGAACAGGGGGCGGGTACGAGCAGTACTTC; j_gene: TRBJ2-7; d_gene: TRBD1; v_gene: TRBV6-2/TRBV6-3; abundance: .
CDR3aa: CASSHGTDYEQYF; CDR3nt: TGTGCCAGCAGCCATGGGACTGACTACGAGCAGTACTTC; j_gene: TRBJ2-7; d_gene: .; v_gene: TRBV6-5; abundance: .
CDR3aa: CASSLKSGGGSQPQHF; CDR3nt: TGTGCCAGCAGCTTGAAATCAGGGGGCGGGAGTCAGCCCCAGCATTTT; j_gene: TRBJ1-5; d_gene: TRBD1; v_gene: TRBV7-2; abundance: .
CDR3aa: CASSHGGDEQFF; CDR3nt: TGTGCCAGCAGCCATGGAGGGGATGAGCAGTTCTTC; j_gene: TRBJ2-1; d_gene: .; v_gene: TRBV14; abundance: .
CDR3aa: CASSLGQAGANVLTF; CDR3nt: TGCGCCAGCAGCTTGGGGCAGGCTGGGGCCAACGTCCTGACTTTC; j_gene: TRBJ2-6; d_gene: .; v_gene: TRBV5-1; abundance: .
CDR3aa: CASSRRTSIPGELFF; CDR3nt: TGTGCCAGCTCGCGCAGGACTAGTATACCCGGGGAGCTGTTTTTT; j_gene: TRBJ2-2; d_gene: TRBD2; v_gene: TRBV18; abundance: .
CDR3aa: CSMGVSDTQYF; CDR3nt: TGCAGCATGGGGGTCTCGGATACGCAGTATTTT; j_gene: TRBJ2-3; d_gene: .; v_gene: TRBV29-1; abundance: .
CDR3aa: CASSVVTTAGGELFF; CDR3nt: TGTGCCAGCAGCGTAGTGACGACCGCGGGGGGGGAGCTGTTTTTT; j_gene: TRBJ2-2; d_gene: .; v_gene: TRBV9; abundance: once
CDR3aa: CASSQEGRGRDSPLHF; CDR3nt: TGTGCCAGCAGCCAAGAGGGTAGGGGGAGAGATTCACCCCTCCACTTT; j_gene: TRBJ1-6; d_gene: .; v_gene: TRBV3-1/TRBV3-2; abundance: .
CDR3aa: CASSMDRSSSYEQYF; CDR3nt: TGTGCCAGCAGTATGGACAGGTCGAGCTCCTACGAGCAGTACTTC; j_gene: TRBJ2-7; d_gene: TRBD1; v_gene: TRBV6-5; abundance: .